The sequence of this TCR beta chain was determined in a study of cytomegalovirus exposure and HLA in healthy donors. All the people who gave samples were healthy bone marrow donors. CDR1 is MDHEN and CDR2 is SYDVKM in the germline V gene. V dropped 5 bases and J dropped 10; count of bases not matched to a gene: 4. This CDR3 has 13 amino acids. PCR used 60 Vbeta primers and 13 Jbeta primers. TCRdb keeps only in-frame clones here, not all; method: immunoSEQ multiplex PCR. The top ten hold about 0.63% of the sample, which has 210,000 or so clones, around 76% seen once. With respect to this clone: Its antigen remains unidentified.

Study-wide results and caveats: Relative to the approximately 700-donor mean, N-insertions were reportedly fewer in an Asian-associated ancestry cluster in a later analysis.

Sequencing was done on a sample of PBMCs. The V and J genes are TRBV28 and TRBJ2-7, with 14 bases lining up with TRBD2. This receptor was taken from a young man in good health and CMV-seronegative. In DNA form, the CDR3 reads TGTGCCAGCAGTAAGACTAGCGGGAGGGTTCAGTACTTC. It yields the protein CASSKTSGRVQYF.